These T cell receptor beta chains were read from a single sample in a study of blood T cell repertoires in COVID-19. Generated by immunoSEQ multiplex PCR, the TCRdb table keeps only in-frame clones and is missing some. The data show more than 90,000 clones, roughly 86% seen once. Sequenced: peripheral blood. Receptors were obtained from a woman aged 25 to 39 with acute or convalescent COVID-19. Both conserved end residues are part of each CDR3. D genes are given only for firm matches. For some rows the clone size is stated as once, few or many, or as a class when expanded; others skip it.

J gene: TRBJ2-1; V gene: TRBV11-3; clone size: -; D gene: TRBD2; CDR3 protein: CASSSRGGLAGNEQFF; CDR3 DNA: TGTGCCAGCAGCTCCAGGGGGGGACTAGCGGGGAATGAGCAGTTCTTC
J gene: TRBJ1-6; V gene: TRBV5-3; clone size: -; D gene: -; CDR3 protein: CARSLAGEGEKGSPLHF; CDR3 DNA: TGTGCCAGAAGCTTGGCAGGGGAAGGTGAAAAAGGCTCACCCCTCCACTTT
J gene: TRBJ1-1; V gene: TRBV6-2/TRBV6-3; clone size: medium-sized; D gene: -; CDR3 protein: CASSYGPNTEAFF; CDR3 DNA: TGTGCCAGCAGTTACGGCCCCAACACTGAAGCTTTCTTT
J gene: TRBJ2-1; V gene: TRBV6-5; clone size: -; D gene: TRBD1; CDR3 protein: CASSRGPRAIYEQFF; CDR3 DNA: TGTGCCAGCAGCAGGGGGCCGAGAGCGATATATGAGCAGTTCTTC
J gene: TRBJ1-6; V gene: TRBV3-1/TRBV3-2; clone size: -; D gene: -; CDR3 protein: CASSQGWENSPLHF; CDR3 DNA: TGTGCCAGCAGCCAAGGTTGGGAGAATTCACCCCTCCACTTT
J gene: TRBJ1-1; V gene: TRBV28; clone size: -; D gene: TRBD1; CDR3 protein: CASSLWQGTDLNTEAFF; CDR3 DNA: TGTGCCAGCAGTTTATGGCAGGGGACAGACCTGAACACTGAAGCTTTCTTT
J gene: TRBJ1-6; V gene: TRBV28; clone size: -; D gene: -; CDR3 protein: CASNPGGLNSPLHF; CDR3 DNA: TGTGCCAGCAACCCCGGGGGTCTTAATTCACCCCTCCACTTT
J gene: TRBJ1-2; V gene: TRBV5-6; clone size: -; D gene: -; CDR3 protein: CASKLGGPNYGYTF; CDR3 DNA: TGTGCCAGCAAGCTGGGCGGGCCTAACTATGGCTACACCTTC
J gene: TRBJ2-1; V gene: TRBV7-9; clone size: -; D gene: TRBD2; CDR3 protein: CASSSTSGGPDQFF; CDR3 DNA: TGTGCCAGCAGCTCGACTAGCGGGGGGCCAGACCAGTTCTTC
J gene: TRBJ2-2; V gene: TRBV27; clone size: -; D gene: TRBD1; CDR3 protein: CASRRDRGSAGELFF; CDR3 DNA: TGTGCCAGCAGACGGGACAGGGGTTCGGCCGGGGAGCTGTTTTTT
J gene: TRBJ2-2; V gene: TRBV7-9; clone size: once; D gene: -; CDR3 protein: CASSLPSTRDFTGELFF; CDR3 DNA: TGTGCCAGCAGCTTACCAAGTACTAGGGATTTCACCGGGGAGCTGTTTTTT
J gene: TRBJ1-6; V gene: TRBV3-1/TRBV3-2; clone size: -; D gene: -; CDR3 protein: CASTLSWGNSPLHF; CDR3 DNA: TGTGCCAGCACCCTCTCCTGGGGCAATTCACCCCTCCACTTT
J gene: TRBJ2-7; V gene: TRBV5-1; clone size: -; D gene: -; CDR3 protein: CASSPGLSRFYEQYF; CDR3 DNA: TGCGCCAGCAGCCCGGGACTCTCCCGGTTCTACGAGCAGTACTTC
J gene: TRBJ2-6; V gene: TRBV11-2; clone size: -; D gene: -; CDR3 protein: CASSLGAGSGANVLTF; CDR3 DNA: TGTGCCAGCAGCTTAGGGGCAGGCTCTGGGGCCAACGTCCTGACTTTC
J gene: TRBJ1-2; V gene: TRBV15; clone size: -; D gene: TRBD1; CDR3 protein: CATSRDQATGINYGYTF; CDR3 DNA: TGTGCCACCAGCAGAGATCAAGCGACAGGGATCAACTATGGCTACACCTTC
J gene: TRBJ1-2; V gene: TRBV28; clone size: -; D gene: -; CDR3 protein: CASSWQGHNYGYTF; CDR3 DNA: TGTGCCAGCAGTTGGCAGGGGCATAACTATGGCTACACCTTC
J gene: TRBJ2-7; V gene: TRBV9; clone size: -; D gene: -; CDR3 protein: CASSVGVGYEQYF; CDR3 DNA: TGTGCCAGCAGCGTAGGAGTCGGCTACGAGCAGTACTTC
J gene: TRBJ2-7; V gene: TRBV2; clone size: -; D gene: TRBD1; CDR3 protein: CASSQESGTDYEQYF; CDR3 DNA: TGTGCCAGCAGTCAAGAGTCCGGGACAGACTACGAGCAGTACTTC
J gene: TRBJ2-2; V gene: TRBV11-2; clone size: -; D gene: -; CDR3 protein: CASSLDQGFYTGELFF; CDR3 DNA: TGTGCCAGCAGCTTAGATCAGGGATTCTACACCGGGGAGCTGTTTTTT
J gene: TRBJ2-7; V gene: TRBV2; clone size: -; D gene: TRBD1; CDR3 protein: CASSGEEDRGGHEQYF; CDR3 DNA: TGTGCCAGCAGTGGGGAAGAGGACAGGGGAGGCCACGAGCAGTACTTC
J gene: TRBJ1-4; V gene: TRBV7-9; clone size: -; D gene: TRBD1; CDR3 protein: CASSLRDRGEKLFF; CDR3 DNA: TGTGCCAGCAGCTTACGGGACAGGGGGGAAAAACTGTTTTTT
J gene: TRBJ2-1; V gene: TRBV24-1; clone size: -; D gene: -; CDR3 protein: CATSKPGILNEQFF; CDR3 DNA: TGTGCCACCAGTAAACCCGGGATATTGAATGAGCAGTTCTTC
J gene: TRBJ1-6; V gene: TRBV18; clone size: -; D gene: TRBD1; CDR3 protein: CASSPGQGVSPLHF; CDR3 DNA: TGTGCCAGCTCACCTGGACAGGGGGTTTCACCCCTCCACTTT
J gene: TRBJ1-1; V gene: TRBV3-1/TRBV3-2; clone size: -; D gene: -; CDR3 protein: CASSQGPLEAFF; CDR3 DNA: TGTGCCAGCAGCCAAGGGCCCCTCGAAGCTTTCTTT
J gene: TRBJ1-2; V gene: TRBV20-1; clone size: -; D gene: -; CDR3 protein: CSASALEAGENYGYTF; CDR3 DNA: TGCAGTGCTAGTGCTTTAGAAGCGGGGGAAAACTATGGCTACACCTTC
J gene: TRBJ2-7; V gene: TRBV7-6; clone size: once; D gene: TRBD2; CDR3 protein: CASSWTSGQYEQYF; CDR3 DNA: TGTGCCAGCAGCTGGACTAGCGGGCAGTACGAGCAGTACTTC
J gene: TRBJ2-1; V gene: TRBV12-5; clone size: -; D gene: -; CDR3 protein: CASGFRVNEQFF; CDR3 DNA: TGTGCTAGTGGTTTTCGAGTCAATGAGCAGTTCTTC
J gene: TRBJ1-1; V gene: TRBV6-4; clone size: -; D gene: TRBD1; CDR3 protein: CASSTRGLEAFF; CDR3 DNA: TGTGCCAGCAGTACCAGGGGGCTAGAAGCTTTCTTT
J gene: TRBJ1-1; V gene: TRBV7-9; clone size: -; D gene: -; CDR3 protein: CASSRLRNTEAFF; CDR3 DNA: TGTGCCAGCAGCCGTCTAAGGAACACTGAAGCTTTCTTT
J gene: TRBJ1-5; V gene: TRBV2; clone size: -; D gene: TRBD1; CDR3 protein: CASSPGQGTNGPQHF; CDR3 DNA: TGTGCCAGCAGTCCGGGACAGGGAACAAATGGGCCCCAGCATTTT
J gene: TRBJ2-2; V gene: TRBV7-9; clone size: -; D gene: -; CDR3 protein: CASSLSRGVTGELFF; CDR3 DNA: TGTGCCAGCAGCTTAAGTCGCGGGGTCACCGGGGAGCTGTTTTTT
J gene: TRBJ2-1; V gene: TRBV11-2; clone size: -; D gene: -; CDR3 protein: CASSQYSAHEQFF; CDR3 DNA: TGTGCCAGCAGCCAATACTCCGCCCATGAGCAGTTCTTC
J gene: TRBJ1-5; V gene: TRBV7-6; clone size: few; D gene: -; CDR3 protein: CASSLEGGAYSNQPQHF; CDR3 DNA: TGTGCCAGCAGCTTAGAAGGGGGGGCGTATAGCAATCAGCCCCAGCATTTT
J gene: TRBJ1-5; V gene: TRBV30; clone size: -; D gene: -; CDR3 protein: CAWNAGHNQPQHF; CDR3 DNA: TGTGCCTGGAATGCAGGCCACAATCAGCCCCAGCATTTT
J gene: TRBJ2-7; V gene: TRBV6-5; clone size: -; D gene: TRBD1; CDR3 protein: CASRARGTGIYEQYF; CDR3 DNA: TGTGCCAGCAGAGCGCGCGGGACAGGGATCTACGAGCAGTACTTC
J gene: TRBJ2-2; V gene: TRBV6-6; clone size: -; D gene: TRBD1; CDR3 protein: CASSTGQGASGELFF; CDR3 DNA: TGTGCCAGCAGTACCGGACAGGGGGCTTCTGGGGAGCTGTTTTTT
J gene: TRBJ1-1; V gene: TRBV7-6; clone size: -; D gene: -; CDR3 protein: CASSSPDTEAFF; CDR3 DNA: TGTGCCAGCAGCTCGCCAGACACTGAAGCTTTCTTT
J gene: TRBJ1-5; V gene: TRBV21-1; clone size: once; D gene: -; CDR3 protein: CASSPRVYGGRNQPQHF; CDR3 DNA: TGTGCCAGCAGCCCTCGTGTGTACGGGGGACGCAATCAGCCCCAGCATTTT
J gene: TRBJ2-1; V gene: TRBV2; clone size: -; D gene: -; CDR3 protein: CASSDAGYGQFF; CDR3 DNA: TGTGCCAGCAGTGACGCAGGCTATGGGCAGTTCTTC
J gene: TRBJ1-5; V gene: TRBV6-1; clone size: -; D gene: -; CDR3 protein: CASSESWAAYNSNQPQHF; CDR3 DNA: TGTGCCAGCAGTGAAAGTTGGGCAGCTTACAATAGCAATCAGCCCCAGCATTTT
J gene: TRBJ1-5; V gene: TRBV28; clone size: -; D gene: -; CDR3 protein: CASSLQGRPQHF; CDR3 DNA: TGTGCCAGCAGTTTGCAGGGGAGGCCCCAGCATTTT
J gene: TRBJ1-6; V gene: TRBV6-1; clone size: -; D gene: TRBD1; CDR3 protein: CASSDGQGGWASPLHF; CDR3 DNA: TGTGCCAGCAGTGACGGACAGGGAGGGTGGGCTTCACCCCTCCACTTT
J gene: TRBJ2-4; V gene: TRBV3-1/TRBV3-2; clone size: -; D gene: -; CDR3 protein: CASSRPPTGAKNIQYF; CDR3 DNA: TGTGCCAGCAGCCGGCCTCCCACAGGGGCCAAAAACATTCAGTACTTC
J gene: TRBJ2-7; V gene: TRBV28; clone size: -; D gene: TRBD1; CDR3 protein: CASNDRALEQYF; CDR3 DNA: TGTGCCAGCAATGACAGGGCCCTAGAGCAGTACTTC
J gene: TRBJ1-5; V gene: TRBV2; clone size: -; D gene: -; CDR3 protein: CASSEISTTGNSLLSNQPQHF; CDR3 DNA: TGTGCCAGCAGTGAAATATCTACAACAGGCAACTCTCTCCTTAGCAATCAGCCCCAGCATTTT
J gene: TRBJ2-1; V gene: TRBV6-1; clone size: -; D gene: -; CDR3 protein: CASSEGWSFNEQFF; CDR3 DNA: TGTGCCAGCAGTGAAGGTTGGAGCTTCAATGAGCAGTTCTTC
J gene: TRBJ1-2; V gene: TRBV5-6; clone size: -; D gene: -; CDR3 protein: CASSILGGYTF; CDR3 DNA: TGTGCCAGCAGTATCCTCGGGGGCTACACCTTC
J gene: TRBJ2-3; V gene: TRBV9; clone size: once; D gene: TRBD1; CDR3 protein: CASSGGTGDTQYF; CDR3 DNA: TGTGCCAGCAGCGGAGGGACAGGGGATACGCAGTATTTT
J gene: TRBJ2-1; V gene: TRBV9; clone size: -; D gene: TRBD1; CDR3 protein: CASSVEGAGNEQFF; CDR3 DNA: TGTGCCAGCAGCGTAGAGGGGGCGGGCAATGAGCAGTTCTTC
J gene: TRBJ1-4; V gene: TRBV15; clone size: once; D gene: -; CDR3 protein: CATSRGPGQSEKLFF; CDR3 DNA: TGTGCCACCAGCAGAGGCCCCGGACAGAGTGAAAAACTGTTTTTT
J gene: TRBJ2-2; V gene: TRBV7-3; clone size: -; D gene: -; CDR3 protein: CASRPQGVAGELFF; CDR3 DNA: TGTGCCAGCAGGCCACAGGGAGTCGCCGGGGAGCTGTTTTTT
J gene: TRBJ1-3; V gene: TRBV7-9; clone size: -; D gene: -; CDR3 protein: CASSGTSSGNTIYF; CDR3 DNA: TGTGCCAGCAGTGGCACCAGCTCTGGAAACACCATATATTTT
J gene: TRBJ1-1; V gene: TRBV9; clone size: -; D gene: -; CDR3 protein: CASSVVGRAAIF; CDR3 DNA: TGTGCCAGCAGCGTAGTAGGGAGGGCGGCGATCTTT